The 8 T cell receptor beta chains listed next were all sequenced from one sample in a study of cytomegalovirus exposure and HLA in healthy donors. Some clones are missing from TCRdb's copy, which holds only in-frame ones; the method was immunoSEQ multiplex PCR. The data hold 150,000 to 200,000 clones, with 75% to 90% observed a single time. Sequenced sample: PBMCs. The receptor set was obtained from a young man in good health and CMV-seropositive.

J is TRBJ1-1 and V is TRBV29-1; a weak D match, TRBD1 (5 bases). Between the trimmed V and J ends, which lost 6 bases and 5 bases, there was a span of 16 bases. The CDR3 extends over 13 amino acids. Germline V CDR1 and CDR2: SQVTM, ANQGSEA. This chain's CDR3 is CSVSPQGGTEAFF. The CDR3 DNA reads TGCAGCGTGTCCCCGCAGGGAGGAACTGAAGCTTTCTTT.

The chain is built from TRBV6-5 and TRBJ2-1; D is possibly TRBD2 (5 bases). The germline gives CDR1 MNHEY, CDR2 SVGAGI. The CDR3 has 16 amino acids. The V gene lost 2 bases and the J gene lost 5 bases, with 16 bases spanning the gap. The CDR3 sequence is CASSYGVGIIDNEQFF. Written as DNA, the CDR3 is TGTGCCAGCAGTTACGGTGTCGGGATAATCGACAATGAGCAGTTCTTC.

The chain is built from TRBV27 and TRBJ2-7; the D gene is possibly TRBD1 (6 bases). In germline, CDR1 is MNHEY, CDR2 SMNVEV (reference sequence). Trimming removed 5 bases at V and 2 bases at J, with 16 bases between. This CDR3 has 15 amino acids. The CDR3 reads CASSRQGWGPYEQYF. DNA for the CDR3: TGTGCCAGCAGTCGCCAGGGGTGGGGACCCTACGAGCAGTACTTC.

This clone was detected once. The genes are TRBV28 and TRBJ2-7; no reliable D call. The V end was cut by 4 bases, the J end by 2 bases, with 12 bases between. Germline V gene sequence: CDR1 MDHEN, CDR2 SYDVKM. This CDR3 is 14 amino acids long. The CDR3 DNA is TGTGCCAGCAGTTCCCTCAGTGATGCCTACGAGCAGTACTTC. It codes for CASSSLSDAYEQYF.

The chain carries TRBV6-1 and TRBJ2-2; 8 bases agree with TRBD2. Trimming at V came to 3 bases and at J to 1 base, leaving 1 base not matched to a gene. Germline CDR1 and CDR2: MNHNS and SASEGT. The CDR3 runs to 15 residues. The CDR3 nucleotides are TGTGCCAGCAGTGAGGGACTAGGGAACACCGGGGAGCTGTTTTTT. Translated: CASSEGLGNTGELFF.

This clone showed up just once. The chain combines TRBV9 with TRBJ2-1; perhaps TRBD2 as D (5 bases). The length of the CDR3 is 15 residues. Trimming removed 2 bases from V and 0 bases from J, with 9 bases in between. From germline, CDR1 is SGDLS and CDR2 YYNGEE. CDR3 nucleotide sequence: TGTGCCAGCAGCGTCTCGGGGTTCTCCTACAATGAGCAGTTCTTC. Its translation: CASSVSGFSYNEQFF.

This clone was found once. CDR3 DNA sequence: TGTGCCAGCAGCCCCCGAGGGGGGGAATCCTACAATGAGCAGTTCTTC. Translation gives CASSPRGGESYNEQFF. The chain carries TRBV9 and TRBJ2-1, with D perhaps matching TRBD2 (7 bases). This CDR3 has 16 residues. The germline V and J ends were trimmed by 4 bases and 1 base, with 15 bases remaining between them. The V gene's germline CDR1 is SGDLS and CDR2 YYNGEE.

The CDR3 DNA is TGCAGCGTTGGGGCGACACCTCAAGAGACCCAGTACTTC. Translation gives CSVGATPQETQYF. This chain joins TRBV29-1 and TRBJ2-5, with unresolved D. The V end was cut by 4 bases, the J end by 2 bases, with 11 bases between. The CDR3 consists of 13 residues. The V gene's germline CDR1 is SQVTM and CDR2 ANQGSEA.